The T cell receptor beta chain described here comes from a study of T-cell memory formation after mild COVID-19. Study-level background: Across donors, TCR clusters were largely donor specific. General study results and limits: Chiefly within CM and EM were the contracting CD4+ clones; CD8+ ones were within EMRA. Clonal second-wave expansions that peaked on day 37 had unconfirmed SARS-CoV-2 specificity.

A single record per CDR3 protein comes from TCRdb applying MiXCR to the 5' RACE reads. The table records roughly 600,000 distinct CDR3 sequences, 15% to 20% of them present only once. With regard to this clonotype: Its antigen remains unknown.

Per germline, CDR1 SGHNT and CDR2 YYREEE (reference sequence). This CDR3 contains 12 residues. Trimming removed 5 bases at V and 8 bases at J, with 11 bases between. The receptor comes from an adult woman who had mild COVID-19 (a few samples of this study predate the infection). Cell type and time point are not known. The rearrangement links TRBV5-4 to TRBJ1-3, with D possibly being TRBD1 (5 bases). Material: PBMCs or a T cell subset sorted from them (not recorded which). CDR3 residues: CASSPGGDTIYF. The CDR3 nucleotides read TGTGCCAGCAGTCCGGGGGGAGACACCATATATTTT.